These T cell receptor beta chains were read from a single sample in a study of early T cells in non-severe SARS-CoV-2 infection. TCRdb re-analysed the 5' RACE reads in MiXCR, keeping a single row per CDR3 protein. The sample shows around 30,000 distinct CDR3 sequences, approximately 5.1% of them seen only once. The source material was whole blood. The source of these receptors is an adult who was a healthcare worker with PCR-confirmed SARS-CoV-2 infection or an uninfected control (not recorded which). Both conserved end residues are part of each CDR3. D genes are given only for firm matches. For some rows the clone size is stated as once, few or many, or as a class when expanded; others skip it.

j_call	v_call	d_call	clone_size	cdr3_aa	cdr3_nt
TRBJ2-1	TRBV29-1	TRBD2	many	CSGSLAGAGNEQFF	TGCAGCGGCTCACTAGCGGGAGCAGGAAATGAGCAGTTCTTC
TRBJ2-1	TRBV12-3/TRBV12-4	-	many	CATRSTSYNEQFF	TGTGCCACCAGGTCGACTTCCTACAATGAGCAGTTCTTC
TRBJ2-1	TRBV5-4	-	many	CASTQEGNNEQFF	TGTGCCAGCACCCAGGAGGGTAACAATGAGCAGTTCTTC
TRBJ2-3	TRBV6-5	-	-	CASRPGTGWTDTQYF	TGTGCCAGCAGGCCCGGCACAGGGTGGACAGATACGCAGTATTTT
TRBJ1-1	TRBV6-6	-	-	CASSFDRNTEAFF	TGTGCCAGCAGTTTCGACCGGAACACTGAAGCTTTCTTT
TRBJ2-5	TRBV5-1	TRBD2	few	CASSLTSGRWETQYF	TGCGCCAGCAGCTTGACTAGCGGGAGATGGGAGACCCAGTACTTC
TRBJ2-1	TRBV29-1	-	many	CSVEPADKYNEQFF	TGCAGCGTTGAGCCGGCAGACAAGTACAATGAGCAGTTCTTC
TRBJ2-1	TRBV12-3/TRBV12-4	-	many	CASNERSSYNEQFF	TGTGCCAGCAACGAGCGGAGCTCCTACAATGAGCAGTTCTTC
TRBJ2-3	TRBV20-1	-	many	CSAPEPGVLNTQYF	TGCAGTGCTCCTGAGCCGGGGGTGCTAAATACGCAGTATTTT
TRBJ2-1	TRBV18	-	many	CASSPSPPEQFF	TGTGCCAGCTCACCTAGCCCTCCTGAGCAGTTCTTC
TRBJ2-1	TRBV20-1	TRBD1	many	CSASTGVSYNEQFF	TGCAGTGCTTCTACAGGGGTCTCCTACAATGAGCAGTTCTTC
TRBJ1-1	TRBV12-3/TRBV12-4	-	many	CASSVETITEAFF	TGTGCCAGCAGTGTGGAGACAATAACTGAAGCTTTCTTT
TRBJ1-5	TRBV7-8	-	many	CASSEGGRVGNQPQHF	TGTGCCAGCAGCGAGGGGGGCAGGGTTGGCAATCAGCCCCAGCATTTT
TRBJ2-7	TRBV4-2	-	many	CASSQDRNGNYEQYF	TGTGCCAGCAGCCAAGATAGGAACGGAAACTACGAGCAGTACTTC
TRBJ1-1	TRBV5-4	-	many	CASSLAPPGKRDTEAFF	TGTGCCAGCAGCTTGGCCCCCCCTGGGAAAAGAGACACTGAAGCTTTCTTT
TRBJ2-5	TRBV9	TRBD2	many	CASSVGGTSDQETQYF	TGTGCCAGCAGCGTAGGAGGGACTAGCGACCAAGAGACCCAGTACTTC
TRBJ1-6	TRBV7-2	TRBD1	medium-sized	CASSLGAGGLSSPLHF	TGTGCCAGCAGCTTAGGGGCAGGGGGCTTGAGTTCACCCCTCCACTTT
TRBJ2-1	TRBV7-2	-	many	CASSLSGGTYNEQFF	TGTGCCAGCAGCTTAAGTGGGGGGACCTACAATGAGCAGTTCTTC
TRBJ2-3	TRBV18	TRBD1	many	CASSRLVGQSTDTQYF	TGTGCCAGCTCACGCCTGGTGGGACAGAGCACAGATACGCAGTATTTT
TRBJ2-1	TRBV7-7	TRBD1	few	CASSYDRGSEQFF	TGTGCTAGCAGCTATGACAGGGGGTCCGAGCAGTTCTTC